A selection of T cell receptor beta chains follows, all from one sample in a study of cytomegalovirus exposure and HLA in healthy donors. Generated by immunoSEQ multiplex PCR, the TCRdb table keeps only in-frame clones and is missing some. Of fewer than 350,000 clones listed, around 87% are singletons. What was sequenced was PBMCs. These receptors came from a woman between 18 and 29 years old in good health and CMV-seronegative. Both conserved end residues are part of each CDR3. Each record gives: J gene, V gene, CDR3 protein.

TRBJ1-4 | TRBV28 | CASSLGVGDRGNEKLFF
TRBJ2-2 | TRBV5-1 | CASSSGRAFGELFF
TRBJ2-4 | TRBV29-1 | CSVVGLAGGIGKNIQYF
TRBJ1-3 | TRBV28 | CASSPTSSGNTIYF
TRBJ1-1 | TRBV19 | CASSPQAQNTEAFF
TRBJ2-7 | TRBV28 | CASTADGGQYF
TRBJ2-1 | TRBV6-1 | CASSEAGGLAYGGSYNEQFF
TRBJ2-3 | TRBV7-2 | CASSLVAPDTQYF
TRBJ1-4 | TRBV5-5 | CASSPGGLTNEKLFF
TRBJ2-1 | TRBV28 | CASSLVVPNEQFF
TRBJ1-1 | TRBV7-8 | CASSLRGGLSTEAFF